This T cell receptor beta chain was documented in a study of blood T cell repertoires in COVID-19. As for the study in general: COVID-19 samples, acute and convalescent, were from the United States, Italy and Spain. Nucleic acid was either cDNA or gDNA, and it came from T cells, B-cell-depleted T cells, or PBMCs.

This clone has only one observation. In the source study's methods: It was from reference gene primer amplification that nucleated cell counts were estimated. Profiling relied on immunoSEQ multiplex PCR, and the TCRdb table lists in-frame clones only, not all of them. V and J calls and clone size are as listed in that table; D and trimming were resolved from the DNA. Found here are about 130,000 clones, 84% of them singletons; the top ten hold around 13%. Trimming removed 1 base from V and 6 bases from J, with 15 bases in between. Per the germline V gene, CDR1 is MNHEY and CDR2 is SVGAGI. CDR3 size: 15 residues.

The sequence came from a human donor in a cohort sampled during active COVID-19. What was sequenced was peripheral blood. The V and J genes are TRBV6-5 and TRBJ2-5; D might be TRBD1 (6 bases). The CDR3: CASSYLQGSGKTQYF. The CDR3 coding sequence is TGTGCCAGCAGTTACTTGCAGGGGTCGGGGAAGACCCAGTACTTC.